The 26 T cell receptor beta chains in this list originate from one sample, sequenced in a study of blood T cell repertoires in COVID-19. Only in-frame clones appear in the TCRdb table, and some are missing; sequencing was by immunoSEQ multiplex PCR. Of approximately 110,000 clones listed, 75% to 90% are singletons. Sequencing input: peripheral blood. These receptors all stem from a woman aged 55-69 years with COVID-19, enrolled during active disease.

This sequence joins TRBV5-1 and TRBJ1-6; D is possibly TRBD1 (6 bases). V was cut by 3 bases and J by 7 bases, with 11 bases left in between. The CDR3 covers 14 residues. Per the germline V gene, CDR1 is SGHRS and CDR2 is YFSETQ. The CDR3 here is CASSSQGGNSPLHF. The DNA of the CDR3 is TGCGCCAGCAGCTCACAGGGTGGAAATTCACCCCTCCACTTT.

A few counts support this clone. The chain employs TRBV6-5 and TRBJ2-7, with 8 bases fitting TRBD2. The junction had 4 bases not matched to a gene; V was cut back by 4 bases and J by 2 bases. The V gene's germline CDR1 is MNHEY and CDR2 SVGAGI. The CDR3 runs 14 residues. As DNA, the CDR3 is TGTGCCAGCAGTTGGTCGCGGGGGGCCTACGAGCAGTACTTC. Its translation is CASSWSRGAYEQYF.

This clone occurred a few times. The CDR3 nucleotides are TGTGCCAGCAGTCAGACAGGGCAGGGGAGAGGGAACACTGAAGCTTTCTTT. Protein product: CASSQTGQGRGNTEAFF. The chain employs TRBV6-6 and TRBJ1-1, with TRBD1 matching over 7 bases. The CDR3 covers 17 residues. The germline V gene has CDR1 MNHNY and CDR2 SVGAGI (reference sequence). Trimming cost V 5 bases and J 1 base; bases outside gene matches: 13.

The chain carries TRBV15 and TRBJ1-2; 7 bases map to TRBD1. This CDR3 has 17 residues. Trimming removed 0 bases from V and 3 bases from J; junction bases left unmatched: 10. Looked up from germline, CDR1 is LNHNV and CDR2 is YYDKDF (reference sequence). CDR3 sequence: CATSREGLTGFDYGYTF. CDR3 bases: TGTGCCACCAGCAGAGAGGGACTGACAGGGTTCGACTATGGCTACACCTTC. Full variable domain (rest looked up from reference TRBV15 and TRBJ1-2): DAMVIQNPRYQVTQFGKPVTLSCSQTLNHNVMYWYQQKSSQAPKLLFHYYDKDFNNEADTPDNFQSRRPNTSFCFLDIRSPGLGDTAMYLCATSREGLTGFDYGYTFGSGTRLTVV.

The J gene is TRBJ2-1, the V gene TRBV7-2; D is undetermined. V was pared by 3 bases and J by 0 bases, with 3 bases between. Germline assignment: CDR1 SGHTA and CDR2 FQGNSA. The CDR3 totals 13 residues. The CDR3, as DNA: TGTGCCAGCAGCTTGAGCTCCTACAATGAGCAGTTCTTC. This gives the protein CASSLSSYNEQFF.

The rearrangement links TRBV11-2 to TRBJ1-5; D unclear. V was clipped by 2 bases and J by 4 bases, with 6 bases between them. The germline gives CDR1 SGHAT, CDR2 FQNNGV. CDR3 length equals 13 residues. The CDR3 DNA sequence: TGTGCCAGCAGCTTATCGGGGAATCAGCCCCAGCATTTT. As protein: CASSLSGNQPQHF.

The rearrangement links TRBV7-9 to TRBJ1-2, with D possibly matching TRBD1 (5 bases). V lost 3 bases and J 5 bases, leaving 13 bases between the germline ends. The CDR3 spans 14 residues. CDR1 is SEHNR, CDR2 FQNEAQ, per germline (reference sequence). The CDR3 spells CASSFTGTIYGYTF. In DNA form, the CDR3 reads TGTGCCAGCAGCTTCACCGGGACTATTTATGGCTACACCTTC.

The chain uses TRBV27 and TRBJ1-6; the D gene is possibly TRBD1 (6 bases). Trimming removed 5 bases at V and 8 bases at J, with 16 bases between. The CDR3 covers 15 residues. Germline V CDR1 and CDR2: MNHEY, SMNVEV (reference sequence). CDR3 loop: CASSQGRPRDSPLHF. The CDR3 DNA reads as TGTGCCAGCAGTCAGGGGCGCCCTAGGGATTCACCCCTCCACTTT.

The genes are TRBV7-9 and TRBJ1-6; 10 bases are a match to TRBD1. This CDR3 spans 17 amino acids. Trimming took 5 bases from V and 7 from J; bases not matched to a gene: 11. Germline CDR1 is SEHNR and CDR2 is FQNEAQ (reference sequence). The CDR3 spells CASSLTGTGEPNSPLHF. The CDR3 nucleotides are TGTGCCAGCAGCCTGACCGGGACAGGGGAACCGAATTCACCCCTCCACTTT.

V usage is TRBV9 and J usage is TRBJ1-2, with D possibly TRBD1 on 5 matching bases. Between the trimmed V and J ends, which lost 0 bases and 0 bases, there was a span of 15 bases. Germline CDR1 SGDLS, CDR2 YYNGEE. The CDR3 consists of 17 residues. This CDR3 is CASSVDAGGSPNYGYTF. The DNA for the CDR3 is TGTGCCAGCAGCGTAGACGCGGGGGGGAGTCCTAACTATGGCTACACCTTC.

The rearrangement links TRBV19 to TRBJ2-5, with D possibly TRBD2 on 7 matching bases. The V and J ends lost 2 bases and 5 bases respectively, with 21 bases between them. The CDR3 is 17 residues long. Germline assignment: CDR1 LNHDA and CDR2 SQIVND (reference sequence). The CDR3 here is CASSIRTGGPVAETQYF. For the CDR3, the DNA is TGTGCCAGTAGTATAAGGACGGGGGGCCCTGTAGCTGAGACCCAGTACTTC.

The CDR3 loop reads CASSEAAVTGFNQPQHF. Here the CDR3 DNA reads TGTGCCAGCAGTGAAGCGGCGGTGACAGGGTTTAATCAGCCCCAGCATTTT. The J gene is TRBJ1-5, the V gene TRBV2, with 7 nucleotides matching TRBD1. CDR3 length equals 17 residues. The V gene's germline CDR1 is SNHLY and CDR2 FYNNEI. V lost 0 bases and J lost 4; bases outside the gene matches: 9.

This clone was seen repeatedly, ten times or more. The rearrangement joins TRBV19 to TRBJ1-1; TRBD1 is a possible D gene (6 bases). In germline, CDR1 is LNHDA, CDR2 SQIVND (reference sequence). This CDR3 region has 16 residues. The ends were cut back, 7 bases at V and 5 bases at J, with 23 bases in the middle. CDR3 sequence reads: CASINSGIDRKTEAFF. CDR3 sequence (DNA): TGTGCCAGTATTAACAGCGGGATAGACAGGAAAACTGAAGCTTTCTTT.

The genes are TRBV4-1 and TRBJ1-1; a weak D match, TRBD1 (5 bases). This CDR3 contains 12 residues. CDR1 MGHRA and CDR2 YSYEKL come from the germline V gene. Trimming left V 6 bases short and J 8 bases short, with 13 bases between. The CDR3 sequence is CASSPYRGEAFF. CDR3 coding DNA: TGCGCCAGCAGTCCATACCGGGGGGAAGCTTTCTTT.

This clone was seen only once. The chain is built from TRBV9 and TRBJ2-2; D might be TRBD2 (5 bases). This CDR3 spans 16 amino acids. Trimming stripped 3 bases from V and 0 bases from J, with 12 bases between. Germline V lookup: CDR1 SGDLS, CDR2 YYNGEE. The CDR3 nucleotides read TGTGCCAGCAGCGGCCGACTATATACGAACACCGGGGAGCTGTTTTTT. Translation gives CASSGRLYTNTGELFF.

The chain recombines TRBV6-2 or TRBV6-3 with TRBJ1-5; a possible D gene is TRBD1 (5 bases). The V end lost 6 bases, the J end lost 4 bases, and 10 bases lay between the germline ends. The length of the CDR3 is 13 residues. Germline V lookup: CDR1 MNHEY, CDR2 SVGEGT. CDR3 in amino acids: CASSRQINQPQHF. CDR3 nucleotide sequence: TGTGCCAGCAGCAGACAGATTAATCAGCCCCAGCATTTT.

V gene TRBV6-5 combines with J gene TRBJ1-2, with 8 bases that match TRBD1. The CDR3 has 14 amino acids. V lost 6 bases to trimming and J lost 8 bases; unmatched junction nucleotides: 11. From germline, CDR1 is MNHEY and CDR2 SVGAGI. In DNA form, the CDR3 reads TGTGCCAGCAGCTTGATTCAGGGGGCTGGAGGCTACACCTTC. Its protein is CASSLIQGAGGYTF.

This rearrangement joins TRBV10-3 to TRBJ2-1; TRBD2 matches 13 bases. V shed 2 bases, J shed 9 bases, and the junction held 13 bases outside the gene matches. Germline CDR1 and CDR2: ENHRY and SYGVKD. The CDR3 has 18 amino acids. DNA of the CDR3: TGTGCCATCAGTGAGCCGAAGATGGGAGGACTAGCGGGGGTTGAGCAGTTCTTC. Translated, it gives CAISEPKMGGLAGVEQFF.

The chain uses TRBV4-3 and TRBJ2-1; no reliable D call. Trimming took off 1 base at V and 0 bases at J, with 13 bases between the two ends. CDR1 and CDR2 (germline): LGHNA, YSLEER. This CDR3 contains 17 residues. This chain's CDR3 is CASSQVFSKSSYNEQFF. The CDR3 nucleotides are TGCGCCAGCAGCCAAGTGTTCAGTAAAAGCTCCTACAATGAGCAGTTCTTC.

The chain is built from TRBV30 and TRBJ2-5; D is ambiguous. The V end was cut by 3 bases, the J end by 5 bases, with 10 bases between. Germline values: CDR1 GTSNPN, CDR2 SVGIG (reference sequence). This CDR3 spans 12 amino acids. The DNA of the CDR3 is TGTGCCTGGAGCTCGGTCGGGGAGACCCAGTACTTC. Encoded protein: CAWSSVGETQYF. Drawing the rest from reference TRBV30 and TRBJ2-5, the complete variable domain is SQTIHQWPATLVQPVGSPLSLECTVEGTSNPNLYWYRQAAGRGLQLLFYSVGIGQISSEVPQNLSASRPQDRQFILSSKKLLLSDSGFYLCAWSSVGETQYFGPGTRLLVL.

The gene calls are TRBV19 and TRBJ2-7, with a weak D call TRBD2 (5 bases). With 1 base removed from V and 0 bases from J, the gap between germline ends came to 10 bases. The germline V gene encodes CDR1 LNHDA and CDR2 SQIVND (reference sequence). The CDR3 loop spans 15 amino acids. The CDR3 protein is CASSIGRGSSYEQYF. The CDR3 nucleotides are TGTGCCAGTAGTATAGGCAGAGGGTCCTCCTACGAGCAGTACTTC. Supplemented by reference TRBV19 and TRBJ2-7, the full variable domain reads DGGITQSPKYLFRKEGQNVTLSCEQNLNHDAMYWYRQDPGQGLRLIYYSQIVNDFQKGDIAEGYSVSREKKESFPLTVTSAQKNPTAFYLCASSIGRGSSYEQYFGPGTRLTVT.

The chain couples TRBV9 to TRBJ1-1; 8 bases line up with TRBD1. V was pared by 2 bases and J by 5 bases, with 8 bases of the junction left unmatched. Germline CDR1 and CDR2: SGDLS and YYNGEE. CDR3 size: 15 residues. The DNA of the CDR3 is TGTGCCAGCAGCGTCGGGGGGACAGGAGGGACTGAAGCTTTCTTT. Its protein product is CASSVGGTGGTEAFF.

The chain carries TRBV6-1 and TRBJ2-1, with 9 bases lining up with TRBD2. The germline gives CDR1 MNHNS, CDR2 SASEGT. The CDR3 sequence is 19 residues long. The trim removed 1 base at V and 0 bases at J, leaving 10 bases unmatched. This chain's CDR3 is CASSEEGLAGASSYNEQFF. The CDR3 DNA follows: TGTGCCAGCAGTGAAGAGGGGTTAGCGGGGGCCTCCTCCTACAATGAGCAGTTCTTC.

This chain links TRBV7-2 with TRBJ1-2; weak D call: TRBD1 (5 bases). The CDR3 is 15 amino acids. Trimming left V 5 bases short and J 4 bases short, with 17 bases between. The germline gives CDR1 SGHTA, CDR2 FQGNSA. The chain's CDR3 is CASSPSRDYPYGYTF. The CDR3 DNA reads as TGTGCCAGCAGCCCCTCCAGGGATTACCCCTATGGCTACACCTTC. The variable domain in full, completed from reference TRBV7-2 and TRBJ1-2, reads GAGVSQSPSNKVTEKGKDVELRCDPISGHTALYWYRQSLGQGLEFLIYFQGNSAPDKSGLPSDRFSAERTGGSVSTLTIQRTQQEDSAVYLCASSPSRDYPYGYTFGSGTRLTVV.

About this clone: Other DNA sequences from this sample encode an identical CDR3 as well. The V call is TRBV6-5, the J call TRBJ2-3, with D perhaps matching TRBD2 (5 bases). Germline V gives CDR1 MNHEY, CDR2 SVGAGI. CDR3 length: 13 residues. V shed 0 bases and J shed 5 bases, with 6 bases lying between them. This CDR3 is CASSYSREDTQYF. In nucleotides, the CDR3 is TGTGCCAGCAGTTACTCTCGGGAAGATACGCAGTATTTT.

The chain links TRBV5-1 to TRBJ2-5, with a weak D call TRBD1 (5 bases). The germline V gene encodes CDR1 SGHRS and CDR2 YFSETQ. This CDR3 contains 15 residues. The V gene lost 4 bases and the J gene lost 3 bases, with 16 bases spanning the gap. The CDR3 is CASSDWGQPKETQYF. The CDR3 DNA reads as TGCGCCAGCAGCGATTGGGGCCAGCCAAAAGAGACCCAGTACTTC.